The 17 T cell receptor beta chains below come from one sample, sequenced in a study of PD-1 blockade in classical Hodgkin lymphoma. Each patient relapsed following autologous stem cell transplantation, and prior brentuximab vedotin exposure differed. Some clones are missing from TCRdb's copy, which holds only in-frame ones; the method was immunoSEQ multiplex PCR. Here the sample spans more than 50,000 clones, around nine tenths being singletons. This specimen was peripheral blood mononuclear cells (PBMCs), taken at baseline. These receptors were taken from a human donor with classical Hodgkin lymphoma.

The J gene is TRBJ1-6, the V gene TRBV19; D gene uncertain. From germline, CDR1 is LNHDA and CDR2 SQIVND (reference sequence). The CDR3 is made up of 14 amino acids. The V and J ends lost 2 bases and 3 bases respectively, with 5 bases between them. The CDR3 protein is CASSISDYNSPLHF. CDR3 DNA: TGTGCCAGTAGTATAAGTGACTATAATTCACCCCTCCACTTT. The full variable domain, in which reference TRBV19 and TRBJ1-6 provide the parts outside the CDR3, is DGGITQSPKYLFRKEGQNVTLSCEQNLNHDAMYWYRQDPGQGLRLIYYSQIVNDFQKGDIAEGYSVSREKKESFPLTVTSAQKNPTAFYLCASSISDYNSPLHFGNGTRLTVT.

The V call is TRBV10-1, the J call TRBJ2-1; D unclear. V lost 4 bases, J lost 7 bases, and 14 bases lay in between. This CDR3 is built from 14 residues. Germline V CDR1 and CDR2: WNHNN, SYGVQD (reference sequence). The CDR3 here is CASSGLPANNEQFF. CDR3 DNA sequence: TGCGCCAGCAGTGGACTTCCCGCTAATAATGAGCAGTTCTTC.

This clone came up once. The gene calls are TRBV11-2 and TRBJ2-5; 12 bases map to TRBD2. V was clipped by 1 base and J by 5 bases; unmatched bases: 5. CDR3 size: 16 residues. Germline V gives CDR1 SGHAT, CDR2 FQNNGV. CDR3 sequence (DNA): TGTGCCAGCAGCTTAGGACTAGCGGGAGTTGAGGAGACCCAGTACTTC. It specifies CASSLGLAGVEETQYF.

The chain couples TRBV28 to TRBJ2-5; D uncertain. Germline CDR1 and CDR2: MDHEN and SYDVKM. The V gene lost 6 bases and the J gene lost 3 bases, with 17 bases spanning the gap. The CDR3 sequence is 15 residues long. The DNA for the CDR3 is TGTGCCAGCAGCAGCCAAGACTCCATAAAAGAGACCCAGTACTTC. Protein: CASSSQDSIKETQYF.

V is TRBV19 and J is TRBJ1-2, with TRBD1 as a possible D gene (6 bases). Germline-derived CDR1 and CDR2 are LNHDA and SQIVND (reference sequence). With 3 bases removed from V and 2 bases from J, the gap between germline ends came to 13 bases. There are 15 residues in the CDR3. The CDR3, as DNA: TGTGCCAGTAGTATTTTGTTGGGGGCGAACTATGGCTACACCTTC. The encoded protein is CASSILLGANYGYTF.

The chain recombines TRBV27 with TRBJ1-5; D gene ambiguous. The ends were cut back, 2 bases at V and 10 bases at J, with 9 bases in the middle. CDR3 length: 12 amino acids. CDR1 is MNHEY and CDR2 is SMNVEV in the germline V gene (reference sequence). The CDR3, as DNA: TGTGCCAGCAGTTTAATCGGAGAACCCCAGCATTTT. Encoded protein: CASSLIGEPQHF.

The chain is built from TRBV5-6 and TRBJ1-2; D unclear. In germline, CDR1 is SGHDT, CDR2 YYEEEE. V lost 3 bases and J lost 3, with 12 bases in between. The CDR3 has 14 amino acids. The CDR3 bases are TGTGCCAGCAGCTGGGGTAAGGGATACTATGGCTACACCTTC. Translated: CASSWGKGYYGYTF.

The rearrangement joins TRBV13 to TRBJ2-7; TRBD1 aligns across 12 bases. The CDR3 length is 18 residues. J was trimmed by 2 bases and V by 1 base; bases with no gene match: 9. Germline V lookup: CDR1 PRHDT, CDR2 FYEKMQ (reference sequence). This CDR3 reads CASSLVLRDRGRPYEQYF. Written as DNA, the CDR3 is TGTGCCAGCAGCTTAGTTTTGAGGGACAGGGGGCGTCCCTACGAGCAGTACTTC.

The chain uses TRBV30 and TRBJ1-1; a possible D gene is TRBD1 (6 bases). Germline CDR1 and CDR2: GTSNPN and SVGIG (reference sequence). V lost 2 bases, J lost 7 bases, and 14 bases lay in between. The length of the CDR3 is 13 residues. The CDR3 protein is CAWSCGPQGEAFF. The CDR3 DNA sequence: TGTGCCTGGAGTTGCGGACCACAGGGTGAAGCTTTCTTT.

V usage is TRBV10-3 and J usage is TRBJ2-1; possibly TRBD1 or TRBD2 for D (5 bases each). CDR1 and CDR2 from the germline V gene are ENHRY and SYGVKD. CDR3 size: 13 residues. The V end was cut by 8 bases, the J end by 8 bases, with 16 bases between. The CDR3 region has the DNA TGTGCCATCGGGCCGGGACCTTTCTATGAGCAGTTCTTC. This sequence encodes CAIGPGPFYEQFF.

The V and J genes are TRBV5-4 and TRBJ2-1, with 9 bases aligning to TRBD2. CDR1 and CDR2 (germline): SGHNT, YYREEE (reference sequence). The junction had 7 bases not matched to a gene; V was cut back by 4 bases and J by 2 bases. The CDR3 has 16 amino acids. The DNA for the CDR3 is TGTGCCAGCAGCCCTGGTAGCGGGAGAACCTACAATGAGCAGTTCTTC. It encodes CASSPGSGRTYNEQFF. The full variable domain, rest sourced from reference TRBV5-4 and TRBJ2-1, is ETGVTQSPTHLIKTRGQQVTLRCSSQSGHNTVSWYQQALGQGPQFIFQYYREEENGRGNFPPRFSGLQFPNYSSELNVNALELDDSALYLCASSPGSGRTYNEQFFGPGTRLTVL.

The rearrangement links TRBV6-1 to TRBJ1-5, with D hard to call. Germline CDR1 reads MNHNS; CDR2 reads SASEGT. The CDR3 has 13 amino acids. The germline V and J ends were trimmed by 4 bases and 3 bases, with 7 bases remaining between them. This CDR3 reads CASSGRNNQPQHF. CDR3 bases: TGTGCCAGCAGTGGGCGGAACAATCAGCCCCAGCATTTT.

This chain's CDR3 is CASSWDTGGDEQYF. CDR3 bases: TGTGCCAGCAGCTGGGACACAGGGGGCGACGAGCAGTACTTC. This rearrangement joins TRBV7-6 to TRBJ2-7; 9 nucleotides align to TRBD1. The CDR3 spans 14 residues. CDR1 is SGHVS and CDR2 is FNYEAQ in the germline V gene. The V and J ends lost 4 bases and 5 bases, in that order; junction bases with no gene match: 6.

The V and J genes are TRBV19 and TRBJ2-7; possible D gene TRBD1, 5 bases. This CDR3 has 18 amino acids. Germline V lookup: CDR1 LNHDA, CDR2 SQIVND (reference sequence). V lost 2 bases and J lost 6, with 26 bases in between. DNA for the CDR3: TGTGCCAGTAGTATACGGGTGTGGCAGGGAAGGGCGATGGGCGAGCAGTACTTC. It specifies CASSIRVWQGRAMGEQYF.

The chain uses TRBV28 and TRBJ2-7; D gene ambiguous. CDR1 MDHEN and CDR2 SYDVKM come from the germline V gene. CDR3 length: 12 residues. The V end lost 3 bases, the J end lost 4 bases, and 7 bases lay between the germline ends. CDR3 residues: CASSFVRYEQYF. The DNA of the CDR3 is TGTGCCAGCAGTTTTGTGAGGTACGAGCAGTACTTC.

This clone has more than one count but fewer than ten. The V gene is TRBV9, the J gene TRBJ1-6; D unresolved. This CDR3 contains 15 residues. V lost 0 bases, J lost 6 bases, and 10 bases lay in between. The germline V gene encodes CDR1 SGDLS and CDR2 YYNGEE. CDR3 protein: CASSVDSSPNSPLHF. CDR3 in DNA: TGTGCCAGCAGCGTAGATTCCTCTCCTAATTCACCCCTCCACTTT. The variable domain in full, completed from reference TRBV9 and TRBJ1-6, reads DSGVTQTPKHLITATGQRVTLRCSPRSGDLSVYWYQQSLDQGLQFLIQYYNGEERAKGNILERFSAQQFPDLHSELNLSSLELGDSALYFCASSVDSSPNSPLHFGNGTRLTVT.

The chain is built from TRBV10-1 and TRBJ2-1, with 8 bases matching TRBD2. Germline CDR1 WNHNN, CDR2 SYGVQD (reference sequence). V lost 1 base to trimming and J lost 9 bases; unmatched junction nucleotides: 8. This CDR3 contains 15 residues. This CDR3 reads CASSEWSSGGGEQFF. In nucleotides, the CDR3 is TGCGCCAGCAGTGAGTGGTCCTCGGGGGGGGGTGAGCAGTTCTTC.